Each of the 23 T cell receptor beta chains below was sequenced from the same sample in a study of T cell repertoires in cytomegalovirus infection. Using its own MiXCR run on the reads, TCRdb lists one record per CDR3 protein. The table lists a few hundred thousand distinct CDR3 sequences, around 25% of them singletons. These receptors' antigens are unknown. Sequences were derived from cultured PBMCs, sampled from culture after CMV antigen stimulation. The origin of the receptors is a human donor in good health (CMV status not recorded). Some clones in this sample may be carry-over from other donors' samples.

The rearrangement uses TRBV7-2 and TRBJ1-1, with D maybe TRBD1 (5 bases). CDR1 and CDR2 (germline): SGHTA, FQGNSA. Trimming cost V 5 bases and J 11 bases, with 18 bases left between them. The CDR3 loop spans 13 amino acids. The CDR3 DNA follows: TGTGCCAGCAGCGCCACGGACACTTGGGCGGCTTTCTTT. It yields the protein CASSATDTWAAFF.

This clonotype was found many times. The chain uses TRBV7-8 and TRBJ2-1, with 12 bases matching TRBD2. The V gene end was trimmed by 2 bases and the J gene end by 6 bases; junction bases not matched to a gene: 2. The germline V gene has CDR1 SGHVS and CDR2 FQNEAQ. This CDR3 is built from 15 residues. The CDR3 is CASSLLAGGPNEQFF. The DNA for the CDR3 is TGTGCCAGCAGCTTACTAGCGGGAGGGCCCAATGAGCAGTTCTTC.

This clonotype came up once. The chain is built from TRBV11-2 and TRBJ2-1, with D perhaps TRBD2 (6 bases). Germline CDR1 SGHAT, CDR2 FQNNGV. CDR3 size: 15 residues. Trimming stripped 4 bases from V and 5 bases from J, with 15 bases between. The CDR3 sequence is CASSSILRRDNEQFF. CDR3 sequence (DNA): TGTGCCAGCAGCTCCATTTTGAGGAGGGACAATGAGCAGTTCTTC.

The gene calls are TRBV28 and TRBJ1-5, with 9 bases fitting TRBD1. J lost 4 bases, V lost 3 bases, and 4 bases had no gene match. The CDR3 runs 15 residues. The germline CDR1 and CDR2 sequences are MDHEN and SYDVKM. This CDR3 reads CASSFTGTGNQPQHF. In DNA, the CDR3 is TGTGCCAGCAGTTTCACCGGGACAGGGAATCAGCCCCAGCATTTT. The variable domain in full, completed from reference TRBV28 and TRBJ1-5, reads DVKVTQSSRYLVKRTGEKVFLECVQDMDHENMFWYRQDPGLGLRLIYFSYDVKMKEKGDIPEGYSVSREKKERFSLILESASTNQTSMYLCASSFTGTGNQPQHFGDGTRLSIL.

CDR3 sequence reads: CASSLTSGSLTDTQYF. CDR3 nucleotides: TGTGCCAGCAGCTTGACTAGCGGGAGTCTAACAGATACGCAGTATTTT. The chain combines TRBV11-2 with TRBJ2-3; 12 bases match TRBD2. Germline V gives CDR1 SGHAT, CDR2 FQNNGV. V shed 3 bases, J shed 3 bases, and the junction held 4 bases outside the gene matches. The CDR3 consists of 16 residues.

This clonotype has a count of ten or more. The chain employs TRBV11-2 and TRBJ2-2; D unclear. Trimming pared 4 bases from V and 1 base from J, leaving 4 bases between. From germline, CDR1 is SGHAT and CDR2 FQNNGV. This CDR3 region has 13 residues. CDR3 DNA sequence: TGTGCCAGCAGCTCAGGGAACACCGGGGAGCTGTTTTTT. Residues: CASSSGNTGELFF.

V gene TRBV19 combines with J gene TRBJ2-6; 10 bases align to TRBD1. With 10 bases clipped from V and 2 bases from J, the junction kept 14 bases outside the gene matches. The CDR3 totals 18 residues. CDR1 and CDR2 (germline): LNHDA, SQIVND (reference sequence). The CDR3 is CATNPRTGGLAGANVLTF. The CDR3 bases are TGTGCCACCAACCCGAGGACAGGGGGTCTCGCTGGGGCCAACGTCCTGACTTTC.

This clonotype was picked up a small number of times. This chain connects TRBV12-3 or TRBV12-4 to TRBJ1-5; D unresolved. The CDR3 is 12 residues long. Trimming stripped 5 bases from V and 8 bases from J, with 10 bases between. As DNA, the CDR3 is TGTGCCAGCAGTGCCCCCCCGGAGCCCCAGCATTTT. Translating it yields CASSAPPEPQHF.

This clonotype was found many times. This chain links TRBV7-2 with TRBJ1-2; no reliable D call. V lost 5 bases to trimming and J lost 4 bases, with 8 bases between them. The germline V gene has CDR1 SGHTA and CDR2 FQGNSA. The CDR3 contains 12 residues. This CDR3 reads CASSRDFYGYTF. CDR3 in DNA: TGTGCCAGCAGCCGGGATTTCTATGGCTACACCTTC. The full variable domain, with the rest looked up from reference TRBV7-2 and TRBJ1-2, is GAGVSQSPSNKVTEKGKDVELRCDPISGHTALYWYRQSLGQGLEFLIYFQGNSAPDKSGLPSDRFSAERTGGSVSTLTIQRTQQEDSAVYLCASSRDFYGYTFGSGTRLTVV.

The V gene is TRBV28, the J gene TRBJ2-7; 9 nucleotides agree with TRBD2. Germline V gene lookup returns CDR1 MDHEN and CDR2 SYDVKM. V lost 6 bases and J lost 3; bases outside the gene matches: 9. This CDR3 region has 15 residues. CDR3 bases: TGTGCCAGCAGCCTCCCTAGCGGGACCCACTACGAGCAGTACTTC. This gives the protein CASSLPSGTHYEQYF. Looking up the rest from reference TRBV28 and TRBJ2-7 gives the full variable domain: DVKVTQSSRYLVKRTGEKVFLECVQDMDHENMFWYRQDPGLGLRLIYFSYDVKMKEKGDIPEGYSVSREKKERFSLILESASTNQTSMYLCASSLPSGTHYEQYFGPGTRLTVT.

The chain employs TRBV4-1 and TRBJ2-3; D is uncertain. Trimming removed 1 base at V and 1 base at J, with 9 bases between. Looked up from germline, CDR1 is MGHRA and CDR2 is YSYEKL. The CDR3 sequence is 15 residues long. CDR3 coding DNA: TGCGCCAGCAGCCAAGGCAGCATCGGCACAGATACGCAGTATTTT. This gives the protein CASSQGSIGTDTQYF.

This clonotype was seen a single time. The V gene is TRBV27, the J gene TRBJ2-1; 9 positions agree with TRBD1. Germline V gene lookup returns CDR1 MNHEY and CDR2 SMNVEV (reference sequence). J gave up 5 bases and V 4 bases, and 6 bases lay outside the gene matches. The CDR3 runs to 15 residues. The CDR3 reads CASSSYRDRDNEQFF. The CDR3 DNA is TGTGCCAGCAGTTCCTACCGGGACAGGGACAATGAGCAGTTCTTC.

This clonotype was seen a few times. The rearrangement joins TRBV28 to TRBJ1-5; D unclear. V gave up 5 bases and J gave up 2 bases, with 10 bases separating them. The germline V gene encodes CDR1 MDHEN and CDR2 SYDVKM. This CDR3 region has 14 residues. The CDR3 here is CASSMPTGNQPQHF. The CDR3, as DNA: TGTGCCAGCAGTATGCCAACGGGCAATCAGCCCCAGCATTTT.

A remark on this clonotype: The junction does not match germline at one end; this may be a read error. The chain joins TRBV6-1 to TRBJ2-5; D is possibly TRBD1 or TRBD2 (5 bases each). Germline V gene sequence: CDR1 MNHNS, CDR2 SASEGT. The CDR3 extends over 17 amino acids. For the CDR3, the DNA is TGTGCCAGCAGCGAAGCCGGGACCCTAAGGCTTCAGGAGACCCAGTACTTC. Encoded protein: CASSEAGTLRLQETQYF.

This clonotype turned up a few times. This chain connects TRBV7-6 to TRBJ2-7, with D possibly matching TRBD2 (6 bases). The CDR3 sequence is 16 residues long. The V gene lost 5 bases and the J gene lost 4 bases, with 21 bases spanning the gap. In germline, CDR1 is SGHVS, CDR2 FNYEAQ. The CDR3 spells CASSPPSGLDLYEQYV. In DNA form, the CDR3 reads TGTGCCAGCAGCCCACCTTCGGGACTCGACCTTTACGAGCAGTACGTC.

This clonotype was seen more than once but under ten times. A read error may produce the germline difference seen at one junction end. The chain combines TRBV28 with TRBJ2-3; maybe TRBD2 (6 bases). The germline V gene has CDR1 MDHEN and CDR2 SYDVKM. The CDR3 totals 14 residues. The CDR3 sequence: CASSNSLTTSLFHF. The DNA of the CDR3 is TGTGCCAGCAGTAACTCCTTAACTACTAGCCTATTCCATTTT.

This clonotype has more than one count but fewer than ten. V is TRBV20-1 and J is TRBJ2-1; 14 nucleotides match TRBD2. The junction had 4 bases not matched to a gene; V was cut back by 6 bases and J by 9 bases. Germline assignment: CDR1 DFQATT and CDR2 SNEGSKA (reference sequence). The CDR3 consists of 13 residues. The DNA for the CDR3 is TGCAGTGCAGCGGGACTAGCGGGAGTTGAGCAGTTCTTC. It translates to CSAAGLAGVEQFF.

This clonotype has at least ten counts. The V and J genes are TRBV7-2 and TRBJ2-7; no reliable D call. Trimming took 2 bases from V and 3 from J, leaving 11 bases between them. This CDR3 is 14 amino acids long. Per the germline V gene, CDR1 is SGHTA and CDR2 is FQGNSA. The CDR3 region has the DNA TGTGCCAGCAGCTTACCGCGGAACATCTACGAGCAGTACGTC. Amino acid sequence: CASSLPRNIYEQYV.

The chain employs TRBV12-5 and TRBJ1-1; D is ambiguous. The CDR3 is 14 amino acids. Per the germline V gene, CDR1 is LGHNT and CDR2 is FRNRAP. Trimming removed 2 bases at V and 4 bases at J, with 11 bases between. The CDR3 region is CASGLSPKGTEAFF. CDR3 DNA sequence: TGTGCTAGTGGTTTGAGCCCTAAGGGCACTGAAGCTTTCTTT.

At least ten counts were recorded for this clonotype. This chain joins TRBV7-6 and TRBJ2-1, with 12 bases aligning to TRBD2. The J segment lost 12 bases and the V segment lost 1 base, leaving 10 bases of the junction unmatched. The CDR3 spans 16 residues. CDR1 SGHVS and CDR2 FNYEAQ come from the germline V gene. The CDR3 DNA sequence: TGTGCCAGCAGCTTAGTGGCTAGCGGGAGGGCCTGGGGGCAGTTCTTC. Translating it yields CASSLVASGRAWGQFF. Combining the CDR3 with reference TRBV7-6 and TRBJ2-1 gives the whole variable domain GAGVSQSPRYKVTKRGQDVALRCDPISGHVSLYWYRQALGQGPEFLTYFNYEAQQDKSGLPNDRFSAERPEGSISTLTIQRTEQRDSAMYRCASSLVASGRAWGQFFGPGTRLTVL.

V usage is TRBV6-2 or TRBV6-3 and J usage is TRBJ2-2, with 13 nucleotides matching TRBD2. V was clipped by 3 bases and J by 9 bases; unmatched bases: 7. This CDR3 has 16 residues. CDR1 is MNHEY, CDR2 SVGEGT, per germline. Here the CDR3 reads CASSYTGTSGTWELFF. The CDR3 bases are TGTGCCAGCAGTTATACCGGGACTAGCGGGACCTGGGAGCTGTTTTTT.

This clonotype was counted a few times. The V call is TRBV12-5, the J call TRBJ2-4; tentative D call: TRBD1 (6 bases). Trimming left V 6 bases short and J 4 bases short, with 7 bases between. CDR1 is LGHNT, CDR2 FRNRAP, per germline. This CDR3 is 12 amino acids long. The CDR3 DNA follows: TGTGCTAGTGGACAGGGAAAAAACATTCAGTACTTC. Translated, it gives CASGQGKNIQYF.

This clonotype was found many times. The chain joins TRBV7-2 to TRBJ2-7, with D unresolved. The V end was cut by 5 bases, the J end by 4 bases, with 9 bases between. Germline CDR1 SGHTA, CDR2 FQGNSA. The CDR3 contains 12 residues. CDR3 amino acids: CASSPINYEQYF. The DNA of the CDR3 is TGTGCCAGCAGCCCTATCAATTACGAGCAGTACTTC.